This T cell receptor (beta chain) is drawn from a study of blood T cell repertoires in COVID-19 (TCRdb year 2020). Broadly, across the study: Samples from collaborators originated in the United States, Italy and Spain and spanned both the acute and convalescent phases of COVID-19. The material from the prospective study consisted of cDNA or gDNA derived from T cells, B-cell-depleted T cells, or PBMCs. Subjects who had been exposed to COVID-19, were actively infected with it, or had recovered from it provided the deeply sampled blood TCRbeta repertoires that made up the dataset. The repertoires were made available in a free public database intended to serve as a resource for research on the immune response to SARS-CoV-2. The samples were drawn from the first 160 participants of the ongoing ImmuneRACE study and from some 1,300 subjects provided by 6 global collaborators. A de-identified subject ID, COVID-19 status, age in years and sex were almost always included in the sample metadata. Where available, HLA class I and class II types were taken from metadata supplied by the sample provider and were not determined by assay-based typing. Broader findings and caveats from the paper: Clinical and demographic metadata were provided uncurated, with the amount varying by source and participant.

Counted from cysteine to phenylalanine, this CDR3 has 16 amino acids. Just the 48-base CDR3 DNA is kept, in frame starting at base 1. Trimming leaves V shorter by 6 bases and J shorter by 4 bases, with the junction holding 14 bases beyond the gene matches. CDR1 and CDR2 were assigned from the germline V gene (reference sequence) as SGHNT and YYREEE. Participants in the prospective study were aged roughly 18 to 100 years, lived in 24 United States geographic areas, and enrolled through a virtual design. Cohort assignment in the prospective study relied on participant-reported clinical history from a screening survey and a study questionnaire. Each participant in the prospective study had whole blood, serum and a nasopharyngeal or oropharyngeal swab collected by mobile phlebotomists. Additional blood draws and questionnaires over an approximately two-month period could optionally be provided by prospective study participants. Before DNA extraction, prospective study blood samples were shipped either frozen or at room temperature.

On this clone itself: The antigen this receptor binds is unknown. Per-base quality was not reported, and no clone a single base away is much larger than it.

TCRbeta CDR3 regions were amplified from genomic DNA by means of the immunoSEQ Assay, a bias-controlled multiplex PCR. Concerning the study's data processing: The number of nucleated cells in each sample was estimated from the amplification of reference gene primers within the assay. To quantify the absolute abundance of each unique TCRbeta CDR3 rearrangement, sequence reads were collapsed and filtered. For each sample, productive Simpson clonality was calculated as the square root of Simpson's diversity index over productive rearrangements. Imported from immuneACCESS, the table was reduced by TCRdb to in-frame sequences with V and J called. These copies leave out some clones; in studies compared against another copy, an unresolved V gene accounts for under half, and the cause of the remainder is not known. V, J and clone size reflect that table, while D and trimming were determined from the DNA. The sample profile shows around 220,000 clones; more than 75% of them were found once. The top ten clones comprise nearly 7.5% of the sample.

The V and J genes are TRBV5-4 and TRBJ1-2, with 8 bases aligning to TRBD1. This TCR derives from a middle-aged woman with acute COVID-19. Sequencing input: PBMCs or T cells enriched from blood (not recorded which). DNA sequence: TGTGCCAGCACCTGGGGGGTCCCAGGGGGCGCCTATGGCTACACCTTC. Protein translation: CASTWGVPGGAYGYTF.